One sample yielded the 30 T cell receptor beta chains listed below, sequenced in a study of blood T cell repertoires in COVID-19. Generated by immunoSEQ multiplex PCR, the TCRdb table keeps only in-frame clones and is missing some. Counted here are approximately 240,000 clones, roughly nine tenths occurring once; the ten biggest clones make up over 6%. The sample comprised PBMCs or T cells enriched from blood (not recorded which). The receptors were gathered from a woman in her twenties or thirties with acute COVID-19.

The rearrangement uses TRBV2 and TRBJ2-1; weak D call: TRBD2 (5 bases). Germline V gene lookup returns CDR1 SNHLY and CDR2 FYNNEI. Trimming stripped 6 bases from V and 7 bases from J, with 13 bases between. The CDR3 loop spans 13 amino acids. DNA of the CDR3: TGTGCCAGCAGCCCAGAACTAGGAAATGAGCAGTTCTTC. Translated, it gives CASSPELGNEQFF.

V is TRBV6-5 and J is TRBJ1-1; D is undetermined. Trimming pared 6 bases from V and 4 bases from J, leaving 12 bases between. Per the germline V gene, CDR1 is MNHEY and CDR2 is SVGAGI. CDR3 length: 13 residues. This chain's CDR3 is CASSNLLGTEAFF. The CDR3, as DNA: TGTGCCAGCAGCAATCTACTCGGCACTGAAGCTTTCTTT.

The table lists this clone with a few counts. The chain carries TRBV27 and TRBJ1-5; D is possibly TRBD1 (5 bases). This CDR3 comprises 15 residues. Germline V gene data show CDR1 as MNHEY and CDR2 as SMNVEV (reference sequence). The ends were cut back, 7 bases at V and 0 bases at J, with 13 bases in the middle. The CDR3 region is CASKRGISSNQPQHF. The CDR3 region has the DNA TGTGCCAGCAAGCGGGGGATATCTAGCAATCAGCCCCAGCATTTT.

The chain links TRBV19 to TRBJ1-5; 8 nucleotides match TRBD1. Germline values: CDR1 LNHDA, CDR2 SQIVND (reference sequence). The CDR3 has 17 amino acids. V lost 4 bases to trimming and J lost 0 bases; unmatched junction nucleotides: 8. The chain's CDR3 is CASSTHQTGVSNQPQHF. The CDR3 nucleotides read TGTGCCAGTAGTACCCATCAGACAGGGGTTAGCAATCAGCCCCAGCATTTT.

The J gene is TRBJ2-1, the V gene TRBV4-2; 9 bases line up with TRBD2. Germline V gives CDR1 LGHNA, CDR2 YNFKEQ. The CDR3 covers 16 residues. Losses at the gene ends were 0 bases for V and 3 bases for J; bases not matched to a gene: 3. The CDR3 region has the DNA TGTGCCAGCAGCCAAGATGAAGCGGGGGGCTACAATGAGCAGTTCTTC. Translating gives CASSQDEAGGYNEQFF.

The CDR3 reads CASNFRVSNQPQHF. CDR3 nucleotides: TGTGCCAGCAATTTCAGGGTAAGCAATCAGCCCCAGCATTTT. V usage is TRBV28 and J usage is TRBJ1-5, with D possibly TRBD1 on 5 matching bases. Germline lookup yields CDR1 MDHEN and CDR2 SYDVKM. The CDR3 totals 14 residues. The V and J ends lost 7 bases and 1 base respectively, with 11 bases between them.

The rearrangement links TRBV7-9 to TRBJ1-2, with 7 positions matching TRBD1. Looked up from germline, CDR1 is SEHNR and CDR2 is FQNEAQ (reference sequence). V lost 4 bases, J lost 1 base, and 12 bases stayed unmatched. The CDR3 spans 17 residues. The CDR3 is CASSSQGGQMDNYGYTF. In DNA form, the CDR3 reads TGTGCCAGCAGCTCCCAGGGGGGTCAGATGGATAACTATGGCTACACCTTC. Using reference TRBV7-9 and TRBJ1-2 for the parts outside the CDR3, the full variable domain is DTGVSQNPRHKITKRGQNVTFRCDPISEHNRLYWYRQTLGQGPEFLTYFQNEAQLEKSRLLSDRFSAERPKGSFSTLEIQRTEQGDSAMYLCASSSQGGQMDNYGYTFGSGTRLTVV.

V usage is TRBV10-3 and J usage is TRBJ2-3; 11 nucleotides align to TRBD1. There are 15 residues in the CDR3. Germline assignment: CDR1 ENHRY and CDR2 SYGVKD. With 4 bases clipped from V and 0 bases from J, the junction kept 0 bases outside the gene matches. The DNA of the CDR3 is TGTGCCATCAGTGGGACAGGGGGCAGCACAGATACGCAGTATTTT. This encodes CAISGTGGSTDTQYF.

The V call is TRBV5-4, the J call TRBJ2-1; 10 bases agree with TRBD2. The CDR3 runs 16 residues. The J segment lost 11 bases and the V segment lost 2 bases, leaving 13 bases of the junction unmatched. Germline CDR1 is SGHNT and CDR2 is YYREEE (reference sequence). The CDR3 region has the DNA TGTGCCAGCAGCTTTTTCGAGTGGGTAGCGGGAGGTAAGCAGTTCTTC. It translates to CASSFFEWVAGGKQFF.

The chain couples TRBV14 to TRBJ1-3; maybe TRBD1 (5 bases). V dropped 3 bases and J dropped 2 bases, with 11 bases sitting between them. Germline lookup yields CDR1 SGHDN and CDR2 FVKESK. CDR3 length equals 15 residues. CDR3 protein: CASSHKQDTGNTIYF. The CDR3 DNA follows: TGTGCCAGCAGCCATAAACAGGACACTGGAAACACCATATATTTT.

The CDR3 here is CSASRFRDRSQPQHF. The DNA of the CDR3 is TGCAGTGCTAGTAGGTTTCGGGATAGAAGTCAGCCCCAGCATTTT. The chain uses TRBV20-1 and TRBJ1-5; D gene uncertain. The CDR3 is 15 residues long. The V gene lost 3 bases and the J gene lost 6 bases, with 18 bases spanning the gap. CDR1 is DFQATT and CDR2 is SNEGSKA in the germline V gene (reference sequence).

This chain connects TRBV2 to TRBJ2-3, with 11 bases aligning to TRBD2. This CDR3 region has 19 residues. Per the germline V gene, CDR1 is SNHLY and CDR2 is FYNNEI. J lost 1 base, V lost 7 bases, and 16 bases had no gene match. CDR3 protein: CASKGLGLAGERGTDTQYF. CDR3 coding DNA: TGTGCCAGCAAGGGACTAGGACTAGCGGGTGAGAGGGGCACAGATACGCAGTATTTT.

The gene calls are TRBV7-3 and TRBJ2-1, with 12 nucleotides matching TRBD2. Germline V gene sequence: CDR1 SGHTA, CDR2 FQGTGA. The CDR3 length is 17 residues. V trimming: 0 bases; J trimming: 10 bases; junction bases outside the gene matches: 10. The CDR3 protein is CASSLTGPSGGAREQFF. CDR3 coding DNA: TGTGCCAGCAGCTTAACGGGCCCTAGCGGGGGGGCGCGGGAGCAGTTCTTC.

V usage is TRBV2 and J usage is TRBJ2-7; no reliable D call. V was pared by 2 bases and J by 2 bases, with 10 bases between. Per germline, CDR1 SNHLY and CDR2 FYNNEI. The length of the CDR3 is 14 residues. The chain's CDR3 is CASSETEPPYEQYF. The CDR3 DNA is TGTGCCAGCAGTGAAACGGAGCCTCCCTACGAGCAGTACTTC.

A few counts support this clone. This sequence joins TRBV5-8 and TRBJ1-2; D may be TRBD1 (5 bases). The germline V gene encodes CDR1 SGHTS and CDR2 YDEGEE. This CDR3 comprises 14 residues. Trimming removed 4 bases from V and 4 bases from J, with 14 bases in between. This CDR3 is CASSLGPGLYGYTF. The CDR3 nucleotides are TGTGCCAGCAGCCTGGGACCAGGGCTCTATGGCTACACCTTC.

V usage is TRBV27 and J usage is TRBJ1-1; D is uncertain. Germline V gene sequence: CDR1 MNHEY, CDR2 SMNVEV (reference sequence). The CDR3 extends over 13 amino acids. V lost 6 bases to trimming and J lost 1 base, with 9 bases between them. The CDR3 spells CASSRTENTEAFF. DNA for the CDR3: TGTGCCAGCAGCCGAACAGAGAACACTGAAGCTTTCTTT.

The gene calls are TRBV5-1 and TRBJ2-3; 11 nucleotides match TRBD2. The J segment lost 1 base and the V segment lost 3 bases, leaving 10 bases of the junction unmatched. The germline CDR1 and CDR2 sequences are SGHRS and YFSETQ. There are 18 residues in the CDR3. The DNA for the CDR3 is TGCGCCAGCAGCTCCCGGACTAGCGGGCCCCGGGGCACAGATACGCAGTATTTT. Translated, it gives CASSSRTSGPRGTDTQYF.

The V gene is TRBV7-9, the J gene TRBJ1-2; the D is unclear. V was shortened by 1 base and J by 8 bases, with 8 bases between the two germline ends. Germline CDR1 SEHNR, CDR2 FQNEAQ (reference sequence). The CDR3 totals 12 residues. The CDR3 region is CASSLGLRGYTF. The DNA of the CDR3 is TGTGCCAGCAGCTTAGGGTTGCGAGGCTACACCTTC.

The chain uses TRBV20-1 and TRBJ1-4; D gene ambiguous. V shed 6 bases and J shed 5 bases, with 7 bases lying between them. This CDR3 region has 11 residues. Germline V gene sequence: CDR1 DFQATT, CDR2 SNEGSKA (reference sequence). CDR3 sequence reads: CSARLNEKLFF. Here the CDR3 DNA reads TGCAGTGCCCGGTTGAATGAAAAACTGTTTTTT.

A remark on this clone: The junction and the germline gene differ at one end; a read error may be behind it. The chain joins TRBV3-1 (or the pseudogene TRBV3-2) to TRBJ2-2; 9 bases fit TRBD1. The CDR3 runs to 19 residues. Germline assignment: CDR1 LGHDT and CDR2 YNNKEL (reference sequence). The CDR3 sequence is CASSQVVQGAFANTGELFF. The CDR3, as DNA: TGTGCCAGCAGTCAAGTGGTACAGGGGGCTTTTGCGAACACCGGGGAGCTGTTTTTT.

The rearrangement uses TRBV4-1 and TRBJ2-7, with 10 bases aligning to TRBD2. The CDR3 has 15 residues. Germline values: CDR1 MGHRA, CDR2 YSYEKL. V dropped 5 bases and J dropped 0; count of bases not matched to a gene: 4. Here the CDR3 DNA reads TGCGCCAGCAGCTTTCGGACTAGCGGCTCCTACGAGCAGTACTTC. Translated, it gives CASSFRTSGSYEQYF.

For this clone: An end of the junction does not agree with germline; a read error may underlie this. The CDR3: CASSPTGTGNYNQPQHF. The CDR3 nucleotides read TGTGCTAGCAGCCCCACCGGGACAGGAAATTACAATCAGCCCCAGCATTTT. The chain employs TRBV7-7 and TRBJ1-5, with TRBD1 matching 8 bases. The CDR3 sequence is 17 residues long. The germline V gene encodes CDR1 SSHAT and CDR2 FNYEAQ (reference sequence).

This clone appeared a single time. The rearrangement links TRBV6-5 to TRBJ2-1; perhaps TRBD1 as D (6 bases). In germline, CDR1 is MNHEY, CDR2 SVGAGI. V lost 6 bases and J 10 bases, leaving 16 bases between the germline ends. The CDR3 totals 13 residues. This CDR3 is CASSATGSGEQFF. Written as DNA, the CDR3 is TGTGCCAGCAGCGCCACAGGGTCAGGAGAGCAGTTCTTC.

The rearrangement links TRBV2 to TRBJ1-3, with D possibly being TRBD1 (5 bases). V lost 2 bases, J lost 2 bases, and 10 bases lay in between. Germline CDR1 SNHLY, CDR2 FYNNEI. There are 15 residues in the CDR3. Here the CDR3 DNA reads TGTGCCAGCAGTGAACAGGGACTTCCTGGAAACACCATATATTTT. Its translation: CASSEQGLPGNTIYF.

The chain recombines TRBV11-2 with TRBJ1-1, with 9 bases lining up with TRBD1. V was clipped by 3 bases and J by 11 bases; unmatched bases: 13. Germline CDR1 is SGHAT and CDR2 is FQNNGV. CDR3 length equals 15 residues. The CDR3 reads CASSFFGGQGQEAFF. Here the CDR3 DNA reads TGTGCCAGCAGCTTTTTTGGGGGACAGGGTCAGGAGGCTTTCTTT. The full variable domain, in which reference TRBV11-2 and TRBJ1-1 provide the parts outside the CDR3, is EAGVAQSPRYKIIEKRQSVAFWCNPISGHATLYWYQQILGQGPKLLIQFQNNGVVDDSQLPKDRFSAERLKGVDSTLKIQPAKLEDSAVYLCASSFFGGQGQEAFFGQGTRLTVV.

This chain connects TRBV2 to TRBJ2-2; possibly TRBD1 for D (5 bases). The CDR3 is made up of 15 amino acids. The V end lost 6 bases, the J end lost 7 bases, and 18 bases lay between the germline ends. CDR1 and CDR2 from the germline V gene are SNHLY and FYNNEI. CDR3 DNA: TGTGCCAGCAGCGAACGGCTAGGGGCCGGCGGGGAGCTGTTTTTT. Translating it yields CASSERLGAGGELFF.

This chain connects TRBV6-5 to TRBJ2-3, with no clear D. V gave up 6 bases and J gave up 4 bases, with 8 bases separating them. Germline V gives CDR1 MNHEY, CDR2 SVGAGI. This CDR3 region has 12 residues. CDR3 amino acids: CASSHTPDTQYF. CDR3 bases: TGTGCCAGCAGCCACACGCCAGATACGCAGTATTTT.

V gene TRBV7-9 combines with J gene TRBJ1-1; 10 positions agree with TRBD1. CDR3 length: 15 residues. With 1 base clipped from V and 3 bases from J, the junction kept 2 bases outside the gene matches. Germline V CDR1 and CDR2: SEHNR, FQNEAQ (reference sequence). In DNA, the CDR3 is TGTGCCAGCAGCTTAGGTGGGACAGGGGACACTGAAGCTTTCTTT. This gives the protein CASSLGGTGDTEAFF.

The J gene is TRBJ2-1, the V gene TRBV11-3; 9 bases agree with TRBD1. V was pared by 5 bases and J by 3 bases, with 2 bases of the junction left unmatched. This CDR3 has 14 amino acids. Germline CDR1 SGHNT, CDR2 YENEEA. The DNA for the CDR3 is TGTGCCAGCAGCCCGGGACAGGGCTACAATGAGCAGTTCTTC. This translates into CASSPGQGYNEQFF.

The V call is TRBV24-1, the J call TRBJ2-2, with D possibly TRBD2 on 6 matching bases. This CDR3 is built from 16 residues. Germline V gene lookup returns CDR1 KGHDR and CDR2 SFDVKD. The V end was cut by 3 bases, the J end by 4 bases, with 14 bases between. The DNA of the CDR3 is TGTGCCACCAGTGATGTCCCTTGGAGGGGCACCGGGGAGCTGTTTTTT. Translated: CATSDVPWRGTGELFF.